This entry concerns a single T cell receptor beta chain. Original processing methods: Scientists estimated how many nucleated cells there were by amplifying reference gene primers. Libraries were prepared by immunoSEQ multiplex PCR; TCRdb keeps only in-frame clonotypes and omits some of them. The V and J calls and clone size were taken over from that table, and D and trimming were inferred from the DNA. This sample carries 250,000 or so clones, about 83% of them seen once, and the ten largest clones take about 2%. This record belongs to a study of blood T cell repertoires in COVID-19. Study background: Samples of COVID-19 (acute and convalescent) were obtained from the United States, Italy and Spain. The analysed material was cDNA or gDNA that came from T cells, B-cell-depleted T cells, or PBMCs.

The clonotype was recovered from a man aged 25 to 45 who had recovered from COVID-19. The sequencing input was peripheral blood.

The CDR3 bases are TGTGCCAGCAGCCCAGTCAGCTCCTATAATTCACCCCTCCACTTT. Translated, it gives CASSPVSSYNSPLHF. The rearrangement uses TRBV14 and TRBJ1-6; D call uncertain. Germline loops: CDR1 SGHDN, CDR2 FVKESK. V was cut by 4 bases and J by 0 bases, with 7 bases left in between. CDR3 length: 15 residues. Variable domain in full (rest from reference TRBV14 and TRBJ1-6): EAGVTQFPSHSVIEKGQTVTLRCDPISGHDNLYWYRRVMGKEIKFLLHFVKESKQDESGMPNNRFLAERTGGTYSTLKVQPAELEDSGVYFCASSPVSSYNSPLHFGNGTRLTVT.